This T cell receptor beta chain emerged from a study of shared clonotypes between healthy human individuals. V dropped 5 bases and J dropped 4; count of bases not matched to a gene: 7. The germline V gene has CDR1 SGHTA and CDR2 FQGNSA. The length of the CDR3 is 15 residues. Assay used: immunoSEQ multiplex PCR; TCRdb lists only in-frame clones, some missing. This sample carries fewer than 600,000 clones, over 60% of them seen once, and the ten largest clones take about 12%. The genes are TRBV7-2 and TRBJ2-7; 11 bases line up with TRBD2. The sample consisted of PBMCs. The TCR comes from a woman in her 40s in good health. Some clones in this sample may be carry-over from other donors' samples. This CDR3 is CASSHDTSGSYEQYF. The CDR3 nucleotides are TGTGCCAGCAGCCACGATACTAGCGGGAGTTACGAGCAGTACTTC.